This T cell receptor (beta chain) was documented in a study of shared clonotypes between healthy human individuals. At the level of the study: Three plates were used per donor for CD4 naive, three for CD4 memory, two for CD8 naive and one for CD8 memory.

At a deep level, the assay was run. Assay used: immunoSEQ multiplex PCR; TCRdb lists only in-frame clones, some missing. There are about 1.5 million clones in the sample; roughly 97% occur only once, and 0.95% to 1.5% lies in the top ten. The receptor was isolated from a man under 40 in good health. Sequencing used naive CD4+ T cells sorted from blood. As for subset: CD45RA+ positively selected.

The CDR3: CASSKGGIGSGQPQHF. The CDR3 nucleotides read TGTGCCAGCAGCAAAGGAGGGATTGGTTCTGGACAGCCCCAGCATTTT. The rearrangement uses TRBV21-1 and TRBJ1-5. TRBV21-1 is annotated as a pseudogene. CDR3 length equals 16 residues.